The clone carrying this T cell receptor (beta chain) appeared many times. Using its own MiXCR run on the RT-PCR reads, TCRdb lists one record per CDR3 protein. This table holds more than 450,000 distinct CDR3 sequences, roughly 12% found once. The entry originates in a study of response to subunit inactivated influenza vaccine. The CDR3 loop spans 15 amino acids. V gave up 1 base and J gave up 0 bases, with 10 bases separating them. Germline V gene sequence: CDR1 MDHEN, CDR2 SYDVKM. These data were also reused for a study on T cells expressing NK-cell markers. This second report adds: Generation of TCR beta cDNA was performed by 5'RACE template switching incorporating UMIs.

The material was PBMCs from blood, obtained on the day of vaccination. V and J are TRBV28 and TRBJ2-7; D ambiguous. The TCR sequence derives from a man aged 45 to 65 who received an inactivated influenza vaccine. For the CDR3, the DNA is TGTGCCAGCAGTTTATTACGGAAACCCTCCTACGAGCAGTACTTC. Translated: CASSLLRKPSYEQYF.